This T cell receptor beta chain is drawn from a study of T cell repertoires in cytomegalovirus infection. Study-level results: In two of eight donors, the top clonotype was HLA-C-restricted CMV-specific. Frequencies of public TCR beta families were cumulated, and this identified carriers of CMV plus the relevant HLA.

The CDR3 has 15 residues. Trimming left V 3 bases short and J 0 bases short, with 9 bases between. CDR1 SGHTA and CDR2 FQGNSA come from the germline V gene. This clonotype was detected ten times or more. Its antigen remains unidentified. TCRdb re-analysed the reads in MiXCR, keeping a single row per CDR3 protein. The sample yields about 310,000 distinct CDR3 sequences, roughly 15% seen once. This TCR derives from a human donor in good health (CMV status not recorded). Some clones in this sample may be carry-over from other donors' samples. Sequenced input: PBMCs. The J gene is TRBJ2-1, the V gene TRBV7-2, with D uncertain. The CDR3 is CASSFTLSSYNEQFF. The CDR3 DNA reads as TGTGCCAGCAGCTTCACGCTGAGCTCCTACAATGAGCAGTTCTTC.